Listed below are T cell receptor beta chains from one sample, sequenced in a study of blood T cells in healthy people across ages. Using its own MiXCR run on the 5' RACE reads, TCRdb lists one record per CDR3 protein. The table records 1.5 million to 2 million distinct CDR3 sequences, around 40% of them present only once. Sequencing used blood. The source is a human donor in good health. Both conserved end residues are part of each CDR3. Some rows have no size entry. The others give once, few or many, or a class for an expanded clone.

length,size,V,J,CDR3
13,NA,TRBV6-6,TRBJ2-2,CASRGNRAGELFF
15,NA,TRBV7-2,TRBJ2-7,CASSWEDLKSYEQYF
15,NA,TRBV9,TRBJ1-5,CASSVGVVVDQPQHF
12,few,TRBV7-2,TRBJ1-2,CASSHRGGSYTF
12,NA,TRBV28,TRBJ2-3,CASGVVTDTQYF
14,few,TRBV5-1,TRBJ2-7,CASSFDNPSYEQYF
14,few,TRBV5-5,TRBJ2-2,CASSILAGAGELFF
16,NA,TRBV4-3,TRBJ1-1,CASSELSGAGNTEAFF
13,NA,TRBV7-2,TRBJ1-1,CASSLVPNTEGFF
12,NA,TRBV20-1,TRBJ1-5,CSARSLGQPQHF
11,NA,TRBV2,NA,CASRGAAEQYF
14,once,TRBV20-1,TRBJ1-1,CSARDRGGVSEAFF
16,few,TRBV7-2,TRBJ2-5,CASSTQQRDYKETQYF
13,NA,TRBV30,TRBJ1-4,CAWKKGWAEKLFF
18,NA,TRBV10-3,TRBJ2-7,CAISERVGRDRVSHEQYF
15,many,TRBV4-3,TRBJ2-7,CASSPILRQSYEQYF
15,NA,TRBV7-2,TRBJ1-4,CASSPEEPEVEKLFF
12,once,TRBV7-9,TRBJ2-3,CASSKVVDTQYF
14,few,TRBV12-3/TRBV12-4,TRBJ2-1,CASSLRRASSEQFF
14,NA,TRBV11-1,NA,CASSPGTDSGEQYF
13,few,TRBV7-2,TRBJ1-2,CASSLSNYYGYTF
15,NA,TRBV7-9,TRBJ2-4,CASSPGRDPYNEQYF
18,NA,TRBV7-2,TRBJ2-6,CASSFHLTGSTGANVLTF
14,NA,TRBV7-3,TRBJ2-2,CASSCQGTTGELFF
15,many,TRBV7-8,TRBJ2-5,CASSLEGQGAWTQYF
14,NA,TRBV12-3/TRBV12-4,TRBJ2-7,CASNLAGSSYEQYF
15,NA,TRBV28,NA,CASSFRALSYNEQYF
14,NA,TRBV7-2,TRBJ2-5,CASSIARNQETQYF
13,few,TRBV28,TRBJ2-7,CASSLTRVYEQYF
14,many,TRBV15,TRBJ2-5,CATSRRGDMGQQYF
13,NA,TRBV7-2,TRBJ2-7,CASSKTQGVEQYF
14,NA,TRBV7-9,NA,CASSASGGFNEQYF
14,many,TRBV20-1,TRBJ2-1,CSASRGGSYNEQFF
17,NA,TRBV20-1,TRBJ1-1,CSARDNGRLLMNTEAFF
16,NA,TRBV12-3/TRBV12-4,TRBJ2-5,CASSPASPGQDETQYF
14,NA,TRBV20-1,TRBJ2-2,CSARFAGDTGELFF
11,few,TRBV12-3/TRBV12-4,TRBJ2-1,CASSTSYEQFF
15,few,TRBV4-3,TRBJ2-1,CASSHIRGSVNEQFF
13,few,TRBV6-5,TRBJ1-2,CASSYGVNYGYTF
12,few,TRBV20-1,TRBJ2-1,CSASRYSNEQFF
13,NA,TRBV2,TRBJ2-5,CASSDQAEETQYF
18,few,TRBV5-1,TRBJ1-4,CASSSLAGARGVGEKLFF
16,NA,TRBV7-2,TRBJ2-7,CASSLTVLALQEIQYF
17,NA,TRBV21-1,TRBJ2-3,CASSLKGQGKGTDTQYF
14,few,TRBV9,TRBJ2-1,CASSVAGQGHEQFF
11,NA,TRBV19,TRBJ2-7,CASGDYYEQYF
16,NA,TRBV27,TRBJ2-1,CTSSHILAGGYNEQFF
13,few,TRBV7-9,TRBJ2-1,CASERGIVGEQFF
14,NA,TRBV12-3/TRBV12-4,TRBJ1-5,CASSPRQGAQPQHF
17,NA,TRBV9,NA,CASSPTSGPGVQNIQYF
15,once,TRBV11-1,TRBJ1-4,CASNIGDGRTEKLFF
12,few,TRBV27,TRBJ2-7,CATRTGGNEQYF
13,many,TRBV5-1,TRBJ2-7,CASSLNLGYEQYF
13,NA,TRBV6-5,TRBJ2-2,CASRPGGAGELFF